This record concerns one TCR beta chain sequence. These data come from a study of blood T cell repertoires in COVID-19. Study-level background: Italy, Spain and the United States were the sources of the convalescent and acute COVID-19 samples.

Produced via immunoSEQ multiplex PCR; TCRdb's table is partial and in-frame only. The sample includes fewer than 200,000 clones, around nine tenths of them seen just once. The V and J ends lost 3 bases and 7 bases, in that order; junction bases with no gene match: 7. Germline V gene data show CDR1 as SQVTM and CDR2 as ANQGSEA. The CDR3 spans 15 residues. V and J are TRBV29-1 and TRBJ2-5; 14 bases align to TRBD2. Sequenced input: peripheral blood. The receptor's source is a woman aged 70-85 years with COVID-19, enrolled during active disease. Here the CDR3 reads CSVEFGTSGSGTQYF. For the CDR3, the DNA is TGCAGCGTTGAGTTTGGGACTAGCGGGAGTGGGACCCAGTACTTC. Using reference TRBV29-1 and TRBJ2-5 for the parts outside the CDR3, the full variable domain is SAVISQKPSRDICQRGTSLTIQCQVDSQVTMMFWYRQQPGQSLTLIATANQGSEATYESGFVIDKFPISRPNLTFSTLTVSNMSPEDSSIYLCSVEFGTSGSGTQYFGPGTRLLVL.